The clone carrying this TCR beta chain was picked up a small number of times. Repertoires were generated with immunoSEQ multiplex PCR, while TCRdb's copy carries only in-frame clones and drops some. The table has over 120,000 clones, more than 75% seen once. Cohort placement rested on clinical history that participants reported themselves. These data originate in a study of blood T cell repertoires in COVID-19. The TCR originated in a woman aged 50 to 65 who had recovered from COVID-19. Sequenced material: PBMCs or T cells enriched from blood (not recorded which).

Here the CDR3 reads CASSVDRDEQFF. The CDR3 region has the DNA TGTGCCAGCAGCGTGGACAGGGACGAGCAGTTCTTC. The V call is TRBV5-4, the J call TRBJ2-1, with 8 positions matching TRBD1. The J segment lost 10 bases and the V segment lost 4 bases, leaving 4 bases of the junction unmatched. CDR1 and CDR2 (germline): SGHNT, YYREEE (reference sequence). The CDR3 covers 12 residues.